This T cell receptor beta chain was captured by sequencing in a study of blood T cell repertoires in COVID-19. Across the study: Samples taken during acute and convalescent COVID-19 were collected in the United States, Italy and Spain.

Enrolment of Seattle patients took place during active infection, and they were followed longitudinally. After removal of 3 bases from V and 4 bases from J, the junction contained 9 bases not matched to a gene. Germline V lookup: CDR1 SGHRS, CDR2 YFSETQ. This CDR3 is 15 amino acids long. Clones were sequenced by immunoSEQ multiplex PCR, and TCRdb holds only the in-frame ones, with some missing. The profile shows roughly 250,000 clones, roughly nine tenths of them singletons. Source material: peripheral blood. This sequence was found in a woman aged 25 to 45 with COVID-19, enrolled during active disease. This chain links TRBV5-1 with TRBJ2-7; 8 nucleotides agree with TRBD1. The CDR3 DNA reads TGCGCCAGCAGCTCCCCGGGCAGGGGGCGGTACGAGCAGTACTTC. Encoded protein: CASSSPGRGRYEQYF.